This is a list of T cell receptor beta chains from one sample in a study of blood T cell repertoires in COVID-19. The table came from immunoSEQ multiplex PCR; TCRdb's copy has only in-frame clones and leaves some out. The sample consists of about 140,000 clones, more than 65% of them appearing once. Sequencing was done on a sample of peripheral blood. Receptors originate from a woman aged 60-70 years with acute or convalescent COVID-19. CDR3s include the opening cysteine and the closing phenylalanine or tryptophan. The D gene is left open where the match is weak. Not all rows give a size; the values are once, few, many and, for expanded clones, a class.

>TRBJ2-5|TRBV19|-|-
TGTGCCAGTAGTGACGCGGGGAGGGAGACCCAGTACTTC
CASSDAGRETQYF
>TRBJ1-1|TRBV10-3|TRBD1|-
TGTGCCATCAGAGGGACAGACACTGAAGCTTTCTTT
CAIRGTDTEAFF
>TRBJ1-6|TRBV27|-|many
TGTGCCGCGGGAGCGCTCGCCCTTAATTCACCCCTCCACTTT
CAAGALALNSPLHF
>TRBJ2-7|TRBV10-3|TRBD2|many
TGTGCCATCAGCCGACTAGCGGGAGTTGCCTCCGGCGAGCAGTACTTC
CAISRLAGVASGEQYF
>TRBJ2-6|TRBV7-2|TRBD2|-
TGTGCCAGCGCTCGGGGAGGGACCGGGGCCAACGTCCTGACTTTC
CASARGGTGANVLTF
>TRBJ1-2|TRBV4-3|-|-
TGCGCCAGCAGCCAAGATTGGTCGGGTAACTATGGCTACACCTTC
CASSQDWSGNYGYTF
>TRBJ2-7|TRBV6-2/TRBV6-3|-|-
TGTGCCAGCAGTGGATTGAAGGGAGAGGCCTCCTACGAGCAGTACTTC
CASSGLKGEASYEQYF
>TRBJ2-1|TRBV7-2|-|-
TGTGCCAGCAGTCGCGACTGGAAACTATACAATGAGCAGTTCTTC
CASSRDWKLYNEQFF
>TRBJ2-7|TRBV11-3|TRBD1|-
TGTGCCAGCAGCCGGGACAGGATGCGCGAGCAGTACTTC
CASSRDRMREQYF
>TRBJ2-3|TRBV7-3|TRBD2|few
TGTGCCAGCAGCCCCAATCTAGCGGGCGGGAGTACGCAGTATTTT
CASSPNLAGGSTQYF
>TRBJ2-7|TRBV12-3/TRBV12-4|-|-
TGTGCCAGCAGTTTCACAGGGTCCTACGAGCAGTACTTC
CASSFTGSYEQYF
>TRBJ1-2|TRBV25-1|TRBD1|-
TGTGCCAGCAGTGAAACAGGGGGCCCCTATGGCTACACCTTC
CASSETGGPYGYTF
>TRBJ1-2|TRBV30|-|-
TGTGCCTGGAGTGTACTAGATGCTAACTATGGCTACACCTTC
CAWSVLDANYGYTF
>TRBJ2-7|TRBV5-1|TRBD2|-
TGCGCCAGCAGCTTCGATCTAGCGGGAGGCAACGAGCAGTACTTC
CASSFDLAGGNEQYF
>TRBJ1-2|TRBV6-5|TRBD1|-
TGTGCCAGCCAACCACAGGGGGGGTATGGCTACACCTTC
CASQPQGGYGYTF
>TRBJ1-1|TRBV21-1|-|-
TGTGCCAGCAGCATGTGGACAGGGCCATGCCTGAAAGCTTTCTTT
CASSMWTGPCLKAFF
>TRBJ2-7|TRBV5-5|-|-
TGTGCCAGCAGCTTTATCGGGGTGCTCTACGAGCAGTACTTC
CASSFIGVLYEQYF
>TRBJ2-7|TRBV11-3|-|-
TGTGCCAGCAGCTTAGTCTCCCACAGATCCGCCTACGAGCAGTACTTC
CASSLVSHRSAYEQYF
>TRBJ1-3|TRBV6-5|TRBD1|once
TGTGCCAGCAGTCTCCGGACAGGGGCTGGAAACACCATATATTTT
CASSLRTGAGNTIYF
>TRBJ2-5|TRBV7-2|TRBD1|-
TGTGCCAGCAGCTTAGCGGTGGTCAGGGGGCAAGAGACCCAGTACTTC
CASSLAVVRGQETQYF
>TRBJ1-5|TRBV9|TRBD1|-
TGTGCCAGCAGCCCGCGCGGGGACAGCGTTCAGCCCCAGCATTTT
CASSPRGDSVQPQHF
>TRBJ2-7|TRBV30|TRBD2|-
TGTGCCTGGAGCCGGGGGGGAGAGCAGTACTTC
CAWSRGGEQYF
>TRBJ2-7|TRBV2|-|-
TGTGCCAGCAGTGAACTCAGGGATTACGAGCAGTACTTC
CASSELRDYEQYF
>TRBJ2-7|TRBV29-1|TRBD2|-
TGCAGCGTCCTTCTCCTAGCGGGAGGGATCTTCTCCTACGAGCAGTACTTC
CSVLLLAGGIFSYEQYF
>TRBJ2-1|TRBV7-9|TRBD1|-
TGTGCCAGCAGCACGACAGGGAATGAGCAGTTCTTC
CASSTTGNEQFF
>TRBJ2-5|TRBV10-1|-|-
TGCGCCAGCAGTGAGAACATTGAAGAGACCCAGTACTTC
CASSENIEETQYF
>TRBJ1-1|TRBV1|-|-
TGCACCAGCAGTCTGGGCTGCCCGGGGAATGAAGCTTTCTTT
CTSSLGCPGNEAFF
>TRBJ2-6|TRBV5-1|-|-
TGCGCCAGCAGCTTGGGACAACCAGGGAAGGGGGCCAACGTCCTGACTTTC
CASSLGQPGKGANVLTF
>TRBJ2-5|TRBV10-2|TRBD1|-
TGCGCCAGCAGTGAGCCCTCACAGGGGCGAGAGACCCAGTACTTC
CASSEPSQGRETQYF
>TRBJ1-6|TRBV4-1|-|-
TGCGCCAGCAGCCAAATAGTTAATTCACCCCTCCACTTT
CASSQIVNSPLHF
>TRBJ2-3|TRBV19|TRBD2|-
TGTGCCAGTACCGTAGCGGGAGAGGTAGATACGCAGTATTTT
CASTVAGEVDTQYF
>TRBJ1-1|TRBV5-1|-|once
TGCGCCAGCAGCCAAATTTCGGGGGCTGAAGCTTTCTTT
CASSQISGAEAFF
>TRBJ2-1|TRBV28|TRBD2|-
TGTGCCAGCAGTTTATTAGGGACTAGCGGAGGTGCGGAGCAGTTCTTC
CASSLLGTSGGAEQFF
>TRBJ1-4|TRBV6-9|TRBD1|-
TGTGCCAGCAGTCCCCCCGGGACAGGAGTGGAAAAACTGTTTTTT
CASSPPGTGVEKLFF
>TRBJ1-1|TRBV5-1|TRBD1|-
TGCGCCAGCAGCGGGGGACAGGGGAACATGAACACTGAAGCTTTCTTT
CASSGGQGNMNTEAFF
>TRBJ2-7|TRBV27|TRBD2|-
TGTGCCAGCAGTTTAAGGGGTGAGGGGACTAGCGGGAGACGCGAGCAGTACTTC
CASSLRGEGTSGRREQYF
>TRBJ2-5|TRBV4-3|-|-
TGCGCCAGCAGCCAAGGCCACTCAGGGGGGGAGACCCAGTACTTC
CASSQGHSGGETQYF
>TRBJ1-1|TRBV5-1|-|-
TGCGCCAGCAGATTACAATCGGGACAGAACACTGAAGCTTTCTTT
CASRLQSGQNTEAFF
>TRBJ1-2|TRBV28|-|-
TGTGCCAGCAGCTCGACTTTTCTGGATGGCTACACCTTC
CASSSTFLDGYTF
>TRBJ2-5|TRBV5-1|TRBD1|-
TGCGCCAGCAGCTTGGCCCCCGGGACAGGGGGCGGAGAGACCCAGTACTTC
CASSLAPGTGGGETQYF
>TRBJ1-4|TRBV6-1|TRBD1|-
TGTGCCAGCAGTGAGCAGGGGGCCAACACTAATGAAAAACTGTTTTTT
CASSEQGANTNEKLFF
>TRBJ2-7|TRBV9|TRBD1|-
TGTGCCAGCAGGATAACGGGACAGGGGGCTGACGAGCAGTACTTC
CASRITGQGADEQYF
>TRBJ1-5|TRBV30|TRBD1|once
TGTGCCTGGAGTGTACTTGGGACAGGGGGCAATCAGCCCCAGCATTTT
CAWSVLGTGGNQPQHF
>TRBJ2-2|TRBV2|-|few
TGTGCCAGCCGGTTTACTAGCAAACACGCGAACACCGGGGAGCTGTTTTTT
CASRFTSKHANTGELFF
>TRBJ1-2|TRBV28|TRBD1|-
TGTGCCAGCAGAGAGCAGGGGGCTAGAGTCGGCTACACCTTC
CASREQGARVGYTF
>TRBJ1-2|TRBV28|TRBD1|-
TGTGCCAGCAGTTGGACAGGGCGCGATGGCTACACCTTC
CASSWTGRDGYTF
>TRBJ2-1|TRBV4-3|-|few
TGCGCCAGCAGCCAAGATTGGAGTGAGCAGTTCTTC
CASSQDWSEQFF
>TRBJ2-7|TRBV27|TRBD2|-
TGTGCCAGTCCTAGCGGGAGATGGTACGAGCAGTACTTC
CASPSGRWYEQYF
>TRBJ2-2|TRBV7-3|-|-
TGTGCCAGCAGCTCCCAACCCGCCTCTTTGGGCAGGGGCGGCACCGGGGAGCTGTTTTTT
CASSSQPASLGRGGTGELFF
>TRBJ2-1|TRBV7-2|-|-
TGTGCCAGCAGCTTAGCGGGGAGCTCCTACAATGAGCAGTTCTTC
CASSLAGSSYNEQFF
>TRBJ2-5|TRBV28|-|few
TGTGCCAGCAGATCCACAGGGTTGGGGACCCAGTACTTC
CASRSTGLGTQYF
>TRBJ2-3|TRBV28|-|-
TGTGCCAGCAGCCTTGTCACAGATACGCAGTATTTT
CASSLVTDTQYF